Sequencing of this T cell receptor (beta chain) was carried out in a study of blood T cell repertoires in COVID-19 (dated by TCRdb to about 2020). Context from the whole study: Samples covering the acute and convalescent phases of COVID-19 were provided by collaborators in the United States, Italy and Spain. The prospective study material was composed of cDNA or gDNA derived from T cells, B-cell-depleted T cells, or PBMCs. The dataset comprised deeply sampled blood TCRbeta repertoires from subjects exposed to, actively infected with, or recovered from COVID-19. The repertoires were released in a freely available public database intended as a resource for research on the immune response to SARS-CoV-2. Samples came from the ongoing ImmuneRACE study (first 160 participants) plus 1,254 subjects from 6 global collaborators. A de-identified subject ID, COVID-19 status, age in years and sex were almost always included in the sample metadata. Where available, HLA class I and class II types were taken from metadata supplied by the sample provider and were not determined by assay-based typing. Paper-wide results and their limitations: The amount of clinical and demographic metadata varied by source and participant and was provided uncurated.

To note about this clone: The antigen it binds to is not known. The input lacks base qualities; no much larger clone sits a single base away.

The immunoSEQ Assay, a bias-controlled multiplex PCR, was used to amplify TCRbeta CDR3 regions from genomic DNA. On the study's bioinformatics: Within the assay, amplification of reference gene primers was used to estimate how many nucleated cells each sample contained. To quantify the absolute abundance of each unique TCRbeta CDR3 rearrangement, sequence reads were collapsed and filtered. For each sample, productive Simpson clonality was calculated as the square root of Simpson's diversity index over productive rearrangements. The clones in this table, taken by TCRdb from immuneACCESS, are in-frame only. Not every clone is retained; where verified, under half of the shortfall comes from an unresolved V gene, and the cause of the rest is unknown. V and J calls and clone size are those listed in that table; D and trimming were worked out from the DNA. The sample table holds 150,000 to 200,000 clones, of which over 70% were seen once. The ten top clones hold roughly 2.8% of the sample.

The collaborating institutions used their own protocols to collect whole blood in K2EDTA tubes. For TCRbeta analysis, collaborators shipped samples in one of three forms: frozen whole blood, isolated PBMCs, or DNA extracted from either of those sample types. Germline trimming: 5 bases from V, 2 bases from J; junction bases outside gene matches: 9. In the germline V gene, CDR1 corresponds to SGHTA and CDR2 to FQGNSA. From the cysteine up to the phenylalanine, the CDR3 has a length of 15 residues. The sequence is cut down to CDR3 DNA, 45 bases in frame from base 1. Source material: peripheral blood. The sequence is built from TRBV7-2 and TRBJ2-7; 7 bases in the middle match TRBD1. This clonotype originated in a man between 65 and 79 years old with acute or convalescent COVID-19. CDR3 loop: CASSRERTGTYEQYF. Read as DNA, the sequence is TGTGCCAGCAGCCGTGAGAGGACAGGAACCTACGAGCAGTACTTC.